This TCR beta chain is from a study of cytomegalovirus exposure and HLA in healthy donors. Looked up from germline, CDR1 is LNHDA and CDR2 is SQIVND (reference sequence). Trimming cost V 5 bases and J 2 bases, with 22 bases left between them. This CDR3 has 18 residues. General study points: Beyond CMV serostatus, there was no information to go on about immune exposure.

Primers: 60 Vbeta forward and 13 Jbeta reverse. Here immunoSEQ multiplex PCR was the method, and the copy in TCRdb shows in-frame clones only, minus some. The table has more than 150,000 clones, 80% seen once. About this clone itself: The antigen is undetermined.

The chain carries TRBV19 and TRBJ1-3; possible D gene TRBD1, 5 bases. Material: PBMCs. The origin of this receptor is a man aged 40-50 years in good health and CMV-seropositive. Here the CDR3 DNA reads TGTGCCAGTAGTTATCCTTCTATCTCTTCGGGGGCTGGAAACACCATATATTTT. Protein: CASSYPSISSGAGNTIYF.